The rows below give T cell receptor beta chains drawn from one sample of a study of human T cells and chemical hapten exposure. TCRdb used MiXCR to reprocess the RACE reads, holding one entry per CDR3 protein. The sample has under 200,000 distinct CDR3 sequences, about 14% seen once. This specimen consisted of whole blood, obtained in connection with sensitization to the hapten diphenylcyclopropenone (DPC). The receptor source for this set is a woman in her thirties with alopecia areata. Some clones in this sample may be carry-over from other donors' samples. Each CDR3 is given with its conserved first and last residue. Each record gives: V gene, J gene, D gene, clone size, CDR3 length, CDR3 protein, CDR3 DNA. D genes are given only for firm matches. Rows give clone size only sometimes, using once, few, many, or a class for an expanded clone.

V gene: TRBV28; J gene: TRBJ2-1; D gene: .; clone size: few; CDR3 length: 15; CDR3 protein: CASTSVRQIHNEQFF; CDR3 DNA: TGTGCCAGTACTTCTGTCAGGCAGATCCACAATGAGCAGTTCTTC
V gene: TRBV12-3/TRBV12-4; J gene: TRBJ2-3; D gene: .; clone size: .; CDR3 length: 12; CDR3 protein: CASRSSPDTQYF; CDR3 DNA: TGTGCCAGCCGCAGCTCACCAGATACGCAGTATTTT
V gene: TRBV18; J gene: TRBJ1-5; D gene: .; clone size: many; CDR3 length: 14; CDR3 protein: CASSQTGRNQPQHF; CDR3 DNA: TGTGCCAGCTCCCAAACAGGGCGCAATCAGCCCCAGCATTTT
V gene: TRBV28; J gene: TRBJ2-3; D gene: .; clone size: .; CDR3 length: 13; CDR3 protein: CASSLPGPDTQYF; CDR3 DNA: TGTGCCAGCAGTCTCCCGGGACCAGATACGCAGTATTTT
V gene: TRBV9; J gene: TRBJ2-1; D gene: TRBD1; clone size: few; CDR3 length: 16; CDR3 protein: CASSVAGQGGIGEQFF; CDR3 DNA: TGTGCCAGCAGCGTAGCGGGACAGGGCGGGATTGGTGAGCAGTTCTTC
V gene: TRBV12-3/TRBV12-4; J gene: TRBJ2-2; D gene: .; clone size: .; CDR3 length: 17; CDR3 protein: CASSPTLRTGNTGELFF; CDR3 DNA: TGTGCCAGCAGTCCGACTTTGCGGACCGGAAACACCGGGGAGCTGTTTTTT
V gene: TRBV3-1; J gene: TRBJ2-1; D gene: .; clone size: few; CDR3 length: 15; CDR3 protein: CASSQGDSRTDEQFF; CDR3 DNA: TGTGCCAGCAGCCAAGGGGACTCCCGAACGGATGAGCAGTTCTTC
V gene: TRBV5-6; J gene: TRBJ2-1; D gene: .; clone size: .; CDR3 length: 15; CDR3 protein: CASSFDVFGYNEQFF; CDR3 DNA: TGTGCCAGCAGTTTTGATGTTTTCGGCTACAATGAGCAGTTCTTC
V gene: TRBV2; J gene: TRBJ1-4; D gene: .; clone size: many; CDR3 length: 15; CDR3 protein: CATTPTRSGSEKLFF; CDR3 DNA: TGTGCCACCACCCCGACCAGGAGTGGGAGTGAAAAACTGTTTTTT
V gene: TRBV2; J gene: TRBJ1-2; D gene: TRBD1; clone size: .; CDR3 length: 12; CDR3 protein: CARRTGTYGYTF; CDR3 DNA: TGTGCCAGACGGACAGGGACCTATGGCTACACCTTC
V gene: TRBV6-5; J gene: TRBJ1-2; D gene: .; clone size: few; CDR3 length: 15; CDR3 protein: CASSYDRTTNYGYTF; CDR3 DNA: TGTGCCAGCAGTTACGACAGAACAACTAACTATGGCTACACCTTC
V gene: TRBV3-1; J gene: TRBJ2-7; D gene: TRBD2; clone size: few; CDR3 length: 15; CDR3 protein: CASSQAAGGGSEQYF; CDR3 DNA: TGTGCCAGCAGCCAAGCGGCGGGAGGGGGTTCCGAGCAGTACTTC
V gene: TRBV3-1; J gene: TRBJ1-2; D gene: TRBD1; clone size: many; CDR3 length: 20; CDR3 protein: CASSQDGGQGSSRRVNGYTF; CDR3 DNA: TGTGCCAGCAGCCAAGACGGGGGACAGGGGTCCTCAAGGCGCGTTAATGGCTACACCTTC
V gene: TRBV18; J gene: TRBJ1-4; D gene: TRBD1; clone size: many; CDR3 length: 15; CDR3 protein: CASSPWTGQNEKLFF; CDR3 DNA: TGTGCCAGCTCACCATGGACAGGGCAAAATGAAAAACTGTTTTTT
V gene: TRBV7-9; J gene: TRBJ2-1; D gene: .; clone size: few; CDR3 length: 13; CDR3 protein: CASSQGQANEQFF; CDR3 DNA: TGTGCCAGCAGCCAAGGACAAGCAAATGAGCAGTTCTTC
V gene: TRBV30; J gene: TRBJ1-6; D gene: .; clone size: .; CDR3 length: 13; CDR3 protein: CAWSPGGNSPLHF; CDR3 DNA: TGTGCCTGGAGTCCTGGGGGAAATTCACCCCTCCACTTT
V gene: TRBV10-3; J gene: TRBJ1-6; D gene: TRBD1; clone size: .; CDR3 length: 13; CDR3 protein: CAVTGTENSPLHF; CDR3 DNA: TGTGCCGTAACCGGGACAGAGAATTCACCCCTCCACTTT
V gene: TRBV5-1; J gene: TRBJ1-1; D gene: TRBD1; clone size: few; CDR3 length: 15; CDR3 protein: CASSPLTGMNTEAFF; CDR3 DNA: TGCGCCAGCAGCCCCCTGACAGGGATGAACACTGAAGCTTTCTTT
V gene: TRBV7-9; J gene: TRBJ2-7; D gene: .; clone size: many; CDR3 length: 12; CDR3 protein: CASSSGSGEQYF; CDR3 DNA: TGTGCCAGCAGCTCCGGGTCGGGCGAGCAGTACTTC
V gene: TRBV6-5; J gene: TRBJ1-1; D gene: TRBD1; clone size: .; CDR3 length: 14; CDR3 protein: CASTLDGTGGEAFF; CDR3 DNA: TGTGCCAGCACCCTAGACGGGACAGGCGGTGAAGCTTTCTTT
V gene: TRBV29-1; J gene: TRBJ1-2; D gene: TRBD1; clone size: .; CDR3 length: 14; CDR3 protein: CSAQGADNTYGYTF; CDR3 DNA: TGCAGCGCCCAGGGGGCAGATAACACCTATGGCTACACCTTC
V gene: TRBV4-3; J gene: TRBJ1-2; D gene: .; clone size: .; CDR3 length: 15; CDR3 protein: CASSQGVNRNYGYNF; CDR3 DNA: TGCGCCAGCAGCCAAGGAGTAAACCGTAACTATGGCTACAACTTC
V gene: TRBV7-2; J gene: TRBJ2-7; D gene: .; clone size: .; CDR3 length: 13; CDR3 protein: CASSSPQTYEQYF; CDR3 DNA: TGTGCCAGCAGCTCGCCCCAGACATACGAGCAGTACTTC
V gene: TRBV28; J gene: TRBJ1-2; D gene: .; clone size: few; CDR3 length: 14; CDR3 protein: CASGWGQNNYGYTF; CDR3 DNA: TGTGCCAGCGGTTGGGGACAAAATAACTATGGCTACACCTTC
V gene: TRBV4-2; J gene: TRBJ1-5; D gene: .; clone size: many; CDR3 length: 15; CDR3 protein: CASSQEQGSNQPQHF; CDR3 DNA: TGTGCCAGCAGCCAGGAACAGGGTAGCAATCAGCCCCAGCATTTT
V gene: TRBV20-1; J gene: TRBJ1-2; D gene: .; clone size: .; CDR3 length: 14; CDR3 protein: CSARAPGAGYGYTF; CDR3 DNA: TGCAGTGCTAGGGCCCCCGGGGCCGGCTATGGCTACACCTTC
V gene: TRBV24-1; J gene: TRBJ2-5; D gene: .; clone size: few; CDR3 length: 14; CDR3 protein: CATSGVGRQETQYF; CDR3 DNA: TGTGCCACCAGCGGGGTAGGGAGGCAAGAGACCCAGTACTTC
V gene: TRBV4-1; J gene: TRBJ2-3; D gene: .; clone size: .; CDR3 length: 15; CDR3 protein: CASSQDQLGRDTQYF; CDR3 DNA: TGCGCCAGCAGCCAAGATCAGTTGGGGCGAGATACGCAGTATTTT
V gene: TRBV5-1; J gene: TRBJ2-7; D gene: TRBD2; clone size: .; CDR3 length: 15; CDR3 protein: CASSRTSGSHYEQYF; CDR3 DNA: TGCGCCAGCAGCCGGACTAGCGGGAGCCACTACGAGCAGTACTTC
V gene: TRBV7-2; J gene: TRBJ2-7; D gene: TRBD1; clone size: few; CDR3 length: 15; CDR3 protein: CASSRPGQGGNEQYF; CDR3 DNA: TGTGCCAGCAGCAGACCGGGACAGGGCGGCAACGAGCAGTACTTC
V gene: TRBV12-3/TRBV12-4; J gene: TRBJ2-7; D gene: TRBD2; clone size: .; CDR3 length: 14; CDR3 protein: CASSIAGGPYEQYF; CDR3 DNA: TGTGCCAGCAGTATAGCGGGAGGACCCTACGAGCAGTACTTC
V gene: TRBV5-6; J gene: TRBJ2-7; D gene: TRBD2; clone size: many; CDR3 length: 16; CDR3 protein: CASSLEMLAGSYEQYF; CDR3 DNA: TGTGCCAGCAGCTTGGAAATGCTAGCGGGGTCCTACGAGCAGTACTTC
V gene: TRBV30; J gene: TRBJ1-1; D gene: TRBD1; clone size: .; CDR3 length: 14; CDR3 protein: CAWTHRGMNTEAFF; CDR3 DNA: TGTGCCTGGACCCACAGGGGCATGAACACTGAAGCTTTCTTT
V gene: TRBV11-3; J gene: TRBJ2-1; D gene: TRBD2; clone size: .; CDR3 length: 14; CDR3 protein: CASSDTSGGNEQFF; CDR3 DNA: TGTGCCAGCAGTGATACTAGCGGGGGCAATGAGCAGTTCTTC
V gene: TRBV7-9; J gene: TRBJ1-5; D gene: .; clone size: .; CDR3 length: 14; CDR3 protein: CASSRDTTNQPQHF; CDR3 DNA: TGTGCCAGCAGTCGCGACACTACCAATCAGCCCCAGCATTTT
V gene: TRBV20-1; J gene: TRBJ2-1; D gene: TRBD2; clone size: .; CDR3 length: 13; CDR3 protein: CSARSGREYEQFF; CDR3 DNA: TGCAGTGCCCGTAGCGGGAGGGAGTATGAGCAGTTCTTC
V gene: TRBV5-4; J gene: TRBJ1-3; D gene: TRBD1; clone size: few; CDR3 length: 17; CDR3 protein: CASSSTGAAISGNTIYF; CDR3 DNA: TGTGCCAGCAGCTCAACAGGGGCGGCCATCTCTGGAAACACCATATATTTT
V gene: TRBV28; J gene: TRBJ1-5; D gene: TRBD1; clone size: many; CDR3 length: 15; CDR3 protein: CASRIPGTGNQPQHF; CDR3 DNA: TGTGCCAGCAGGATTCCCGGGACAGGGAATCAGCCCCAGCATTTT
V gene: TRBV12-3/TRBV12-4; J gene: TRBJ2-4; D gene: .; clone size: .; CDR3 length: 15; CDR3 protein: CASSSGGGAKNIQYF; CDR3 DNA: TGTGCCAGCAGTTCCGGAGGGGGAGCCAAAAACATTCAGTACTTC
V gene: TRBV7-8; J gene: TRBJ1-2; D gene: .; clone size: few; CDR3 length: 13; CDR3 protein: CASSRTGSYGYTF; CDR3 DNA: TGTGCCAGCAGCCGAACAGGATCCTATGGCTACACCTTC
V gene: TRBV4-1; J gene: TRBJ2-3; D gene: .; clone size: few; CDR3 length: 13; CDR3 protein: CASSRREQDTQYF; CDR3 DNA: TGCGCCAGCAGCCGCCGGGAGCAAGATACGCAGTATTTT
V gene: TRBV6-6; J gene: TRBJ2-5; D gene: TRBD2; clone size: .; CDR3 length: 15; CDR3 protein: CASSKSGGAAETQYF; CDR3 DNA: TGTGCCAGCAGCAAAAGCGGGGGGGCCGCGGAGACCCAGTACTTC
V gene: TRBV11-2; J gene: TRBJ2-5; D gene: TRBD1; clone size: .; CDR3 length: 17; CDR3 protein: CASSLGFTGTDKETQYF; CDR3 DNA: TGTGCCAGCAGCTTAGGGTTTACCGGGACAGACAAAGAGACCCAGTACTTC
V gene: TRBV7-2; J gene: TRBJ2-1; D gene: .; clone size: few; CDR3 length: 15; CDR3 protein: CASSSGTKDYNEQFF; CDR3 DNA: TGTGCCAGCAGCTCAGGGACAAAAGACTACAATGAGCAGTTCTTC
V gene: TRBV19; J gene: TRBJ1-2; D gene: TRBD1; clone size: few; CDR3 length: 15; CDR3 protein: CASSISDRGAYGYTF; CDR3 DNA: TGTGCCAGTAGTATTTCGGACAGGGGGGCCTATGGCTACACCTTC
V gene: TRBV3-1; J gene: TRBJ2-7; D gene: .; clone size: few; CDR3 length: 12; CDR3 protein: CASSPGPYEQYF; CDR3 DNA: TGTGCCAGCAGCCCGGGACCTTACGAGCAGTACTTC
V gene: TRBV6-2/TRBV6-3; J gene: TRBJ1-5; D gene: .; clone size: many; CDR3 length: 14; CDR3 protein: CASRAGGDNQPQHF; CDR3 DNA: TGTGCCAGCAGAGCCGGGGGGGACAATCAGCCCCAGCATTTT
V gene: TRBV29-1; J gene: TRBJ1-2; D gene: .; clone size: .; CDR3 length: 14; CDR3 protein: CSVAPGTVNYGYTF; CDR3 DNA: TGCAGCGTTGCCCCAGGGACGGTTAACTATGGCTACACCTTC
V gene: TRBV30; J gene: TRBJ1-2; D gene: .; clone size: .; CDR3 length: 12; CDR3 protein: CACKDGYYGYTF; CDR3 DNA: TGTGCCTGTAAGGACGGATACTATGGCTACACCTTC
V gene: TRBV20-1; J gene: TRBJ1-1; D gene: .; clone size: .; CDR3 length: 14; CDR3 protein: CSARAATGNTEAFF; CDR3 DNA: TGCAGTGCTAGAGCCGCAACAGGGAACACTGAAGCTTTCTTT
V gene: TRBV5-1; J gene: TRBJ1-5; D gene: TRBD1; clone size: .; CDR3 length: 15; CDR3 protein: CASSSGTGGNQPQHF; CDR3 DNA: TGCGCCAGCAGCTCAGGGACAGGGGGCAATCAGCCCCAGCATTTT
V gene: TRBV20-1; J gene: TRBJ2-2; D gene: .; clone size: .; CDR3 length: 13; CDR3 protein: CSASRRGTGELFF; CDR3 DNA: TGCAGTGCTAGCCGGAGGGGCACCGGGGAGCTGTTTTTT
V gene: TRBV30; J gene: TRBJ2-6; D gene: .; clone size: few; CDR3 length: 13; CDR3 protein: CAWTDSGANVLTF; CDR3 DNA: TGTGCCTGGACAGACTCTGGGGCCAACGTCCTGACTTTC
V gene: TRBV7-2; J gene: TRBJ2-1; D gene: .; clone size: .; CDR3 length: 15; CDR3 protein: CASSLDSPGFGEQFF; CDR3 DNA: TGTGCCAGCAGCTTAGATAGCCCGGGATTTGGTGAGCAGTTCTTC
V gene: TRBV7-9; J gene: TRBJ2-1; D gene: TRBD2; clone size: many; CDR3 length: 15; CDR3 protein: CASSATSGSLHEQFF; CDR3 DNA: TGTGCCAGCAGCGCGACTAGCGGGAGTTTACATGAGCAGTTCTTC
V gene: TRBV12-5; J gene: TRBJ2-2; D gene: .; clone size: few; CDR3 length: 15; CDR3 protein: CASGSGTFNTGELFF; CDR3 DNA: TGTGCTAGTGGTTCAGGGACATTTAACACCGGGGAGCTGTTTTTT
V gene: TRBV19; J gene: TRBJ2-2; D gene: .; clone size: many; CDR3 length: 13; CDR3 protein: CASSFDLYGELFF; CDR3 DNA: TGTGCCAGTAGTTTCGATCTCTACGGGGAGCTGTTTTTT
V gene: TRBV4-3; J gene: TRBJ1-1; D gene: .; clone size: many; CDR3 length: 16; CDR3 protein: CASSQGSTEMNTEAFF; CDR3 DNA: TGCGCCAGCAGCCAAGGTAGCACAGAAATGAACACTGAAGCTTTCTTT
V gene: TRBV29-1; J gene: TRBJ2-7; D gene: .; clone size: many; CDR3 length: 12; CDR3 protein: CSVRISGWEQYF; CDR3 DNA: TGCAGCGTCCGGATCTCGGGTTGGGAGCAGTACTTC